The rows below give T cell receptor beta chains drawn from one sample of a study of early T cells in non-severe SARS-CoV-2 infection. TCRdb independently ran MiXCR on the 5' RACE reads; one entry per CDR3 protein. This sample has more than 70,000 distinct CDR3 sequences; approximately 13% occur once, and the top ten carry about 7%. Sequenced material: whole blood. These receptors all come from an adult who was a healthcare worker with PCR-confirmed SARS-CoV-2 infection or an uninfected control (not recorded which). Both conserved end residues are part of each CDR3. Fields, in order: J gene, V gene, CDR3 protein.

TRBJ2-4 TRBV20-1 CSARGGGAGGGVAKNIQYF
TRBJ2-2 TRBV7-6 CASSRGLAGGKTNTGELFF
TRBJ2-5 TRBV24-1 CATSDPQYHTVNQETQYF
TRBJ2-2 TRBV29-1 CSVQGSPGELFF
TRBJ2-5 TRBV9 CASSMGQGGETQYF
TRBJ2-1 TRBV19 CASSIRGANEQFF
TRBJ2-1 TRBV3-1 CASSHPGLANSYNEQFF
TRBJ2-7 TRBV25-1 CASSPELKPYEQYF
TRBJ2-7 TRBV5-1 CASSGSGYEQYF
TRBJ2-1 TRBV11-2 CASSLGDGGRYYNEQFF
TRBJ2-5 TRBV20-1 CSARIGTSGYQETQYF
TRBJ2-7 TRBV6-2/TRBV6-3 CASRDFYEQYF
TRBJ2-1 TRBV14 CASSQLPRTWEDNEQFF
TRBJ2-1 TRBV19 CASSWLAGAAYNEQFF
TRBJ2-7 TRBV18 CASSRTTSGRSEGGEQYF
TRBJ2-1 TRBV20-1 CSARHSNNEQFF
TRBJ2-3 TRBV4-3 CASSQDLTTSGRITDTQYF
TRBJ2-7 TRBV7-7 CASSPGLAGGPYEQYF
TRBJ2-3 TRBV5-6 CASSLDGPRQQYF
TRBJ2-3 TRBV7-2 CASSLTGSSTDTQYF
TRBJ2-2 TRBV24-1 CATSDSKRTGGAGELFF
TRBJ2-7 TRBV7-2 CASSSLRDRLYEQYF
TRBJ2-2 TRBV12-3/TRBV12-4 CASRDAGGSKIPGELFF
TRBJ2-3 TRBV7-2 CASSSPLGAAQYF
TRBJ2-1 TRBV12-3/TRBV12-4 CASSLSSPGDNEQFF
TRBJ1-1 TRBV5-1 CASSVGGGTEAFF
TRBJ1-1 TRBV4-1 CASSLPPLNTEAFF
TRBJ2-3 TRBV7-2 CASSRTSGRALVPDTQYF
TRBJ1-1 TRBV6-2/TRBV6-3 CASSSRQGARTEAFF
TRBJ2-7 TRBV15 CATSRDRYSYEQYF
TRBJ1-1 TRBV10-3 CAITGSTNTEAFF
TRBJ2-3 TRBV6-6 CASNPDKVTADTQYF
TRBJ1-4 TRBV5-1 CASSSDRATNEKLFF
TRBJ2-7 TRBV3-1 CASSLEGGEQYF
TRBJ2-7 TRBV5-6 CASSFESYEQYF
TRBJ2-5 TRBV12-3/TRBV12-4 CASSLPSGRLETQYF
TRBJ1-1 TRBV18 CASSPRQNTEAFF
TRBJ2-3 TRBV20-1 CSGALGSDTQYF
TRBJ2-7 TRBV7-2 CASSLVSREQYF
TRBJ1-1 TRBV7-2 CASSWAGTGGTEAFF
TRBJ1-2 TRBV7-9 CASSTGTAVSSGYTF